This T cell receptor beta chain was retrieved from a study of graft-versus-host responses after intestinal transplantation. Study observations and caveats: Recipient marrow held GvH clones, some first seen in ileum or blood.

With respect to this clone: Its antigen remains unknown.

Only in-frame clones appear in the TCRdb table, and some are missing; sequencing was by immunoSEQ multiplex PCR. The sample holds about 70,000 clones, about 94% seen once. This TCR was recovered from a human donor who received an intestinal transplant. This sample comprised unstimulated CD8+ T cells sorted from spleen or lymph node cells, obtained before intestinal transplant.

The CDR3 region is CASRETYQETQYF. The CDR3 DNA follows: TGCGCCAGCCGGGAGACGTACCAAGAGACCCAGTACTTC. The chain has TRBV10-2 and TRBJ2-5, with D maybe TRBD2 (6 bases). Germline loops: CDR1 WSHSY, CDR2 SAAADI. V dropped 8 bases and J dropped 0 bases, with 10 bases sitting between them. CDR3 length: 13 residues.